This T cell receptor (beta chain) originates from a study of glioma-infiltrating T cells. Using RNA template, CDR3s of TCR alpha and beta were amplified with iRepertoire arm-PCR. For one-step reverse transcription and amplification, about 90-400 ng of tissue mRNA or PBMC total RNA was used. TCRdb ran MiXCR on the multiplex PCR reads and lists one entry per CDR3 protein. The profile shows about 130,000 distinct CDR3 sequences, around a quarter of them singletons. About this clonotype itself: Its antigen is undetermined.

Germline CDR1 is LGHDT and CDR2 is YNNKEL (reference sequence). Trimming removed 4 bases from V and 0 bases from J, with 12 bases in between. The CDR3 runs to 16 residues. Study observations and caveats: Tissue and blood shared very few CDR3 sequences. Above-expected tissue-blood divergence occurred in all gliomas, most in low-grade ones.

The material sequenced was glioma tissue, nonneoplastic brain tissue, or PBMCs (not recorded which). The clonotype was recovered from a human donor with low-grade glioma or glioblastoma, undergoing nonglioma brain surgery, or in good health (not recorded which). The V gene is TRBV3-1, the J gene TRBJ2-2, with D uncertain. CDR3 sequence (DNA): TGTGCCAGCAGCCGTTCTACGGCCTCGAACACCGGGGAGCTGTTTTTT. This codes for CASSRSTASNTGELFF.